The 14 T cell receptor beta chains below all came from one sample that was sequenced in a study of shared clonotypes between healthy human individuals. Profiling relied on immunoSEQ multiplex PCR, and the TCRdb table lists in-frame clones only, not all of them. There are around 2.1 million clones in the sample; approximately 96% occur only once, and 0.1% to 0.15% lies in the top ten. Sequencing was done on a sample of naive CD4+ T cells sorted from blood. Subset given: CD45RA+ positively selected. The receptors stem from a man younger than 35 in good health.

This chain links TRBV18 with TRBJ2-1, with 7 bases identical to TRBD2. CDR1 is KGHSH and CDR2 is LQKENI in the germline V gene. V lost 3 bases to trimming and J lost 4 bases; unmatched junction nucleotides: 6. CDR3 length: 15 residues. CDR3: CASSPQGGMYNEQFF. In DNA form, the CDR3 reads TGTGCCAGCTCACCCCAGGGAGGGATGTACAATGAGCAGTTCTTC.

This clone was recorded only once. This chain links TRBV30 with TRBJ2-7; D might be TRBD1 or TRBD2, each matching 6 bases. This CDR3 contains 16 residues. V lost 0 bases and J 6 bases, leaving 21 bases between the germline ends. Per germline, CDR1 GTSNPN and CDR2 SVGIG (reference sequence). The CDR3 reads CAWSVLFGGGKSEQYF. CDR3 bases: TGTGCCTGGAGTGTACTTTTTGGAGGGGGTAAGAGCGAGCAGTACTTC.

The V gene is TRBV6-6, the J gene TRBJ2-7; the match to TRBD2 covers 9 bases. The CDR3 contains 16 residues. CDR1 and CDR2 (germline): MNHNY, SVGAGI (reference sequence). Trimming at V came to 4 bases and at J to 2 bases, leaving 9 bases not matched to a gene. The DNA of the CDR3 is TGTGCCAGCAGTTTACTTAGCGGGGGACATACCTACGAGCAGTACTTC. This sequence encodes CASSLLSGGHTYEQYF.

V gene TRBV19 combines with J gene TRBJ2-7; D assignment may be TRBD1 or TRBD2 (6 bases each). The V gene's germline CDR1 is LNHDA and CDR2 SQIVND (reference sequence). V was pared by 0 bases and J by 6 bases, with 12 bases between. The CDR3 consists of 14 residues. This chain's CDR3 is CASSIDGGPGEQYF. CDR3 DNA: TGTGCCAGTAGTATAGATGGGGGGCCCGGCGAGCAGTACTTC.

CDR3: CASSFASLGETQYF. The CDR3 DNA follows: TGCGCCAGCAGCTTTGCGAGCCTAGGGGAGACCCAGTACTTC. V usage is TRBV5-1 and J usage is TRBJ2-5; D is uncertain. Between the trimmed V and J ends, which lost 2 bases and 5 bases, there was a span of 13 bases. Germline V lookup: CDR1 SGHRS, CDR2 YFSETQ. CDR3 length: 14 residues.

This chain uses TRBV7-2 with TRBJ1-2; TRBD1 might be the D (5 bases). Germline V gene sequence: CDR1 SGHTA, CDR2 FQGNSA. The CDR3 totals 17 residues. Trimming pared 1 base from V and 4 bases from J, leaving 19 bases between. The CDR3 DNA is TGTGCCAGCAGCTTAGGCGGATGGTCAGGGCCTATCTATGGCTACACCTTC. Residues: CASSLGGWSGPIYGYTF.

About this clone itself: This CDR3 is also generated by other DNA sequences in the sample. The chain employs TRBV5-6 and TRBJ1-1; 9 positions agree with TRBD1. Germline loops: CDR1 SGHDT, CDR2 YYEEEE. The CDR3 has 16 residues. Trimming at V came to 4 bases and at J to 0 bases, leaving 7 bases not matched to a gene. The chain's CDR3 is CASSPLGQGMNTEAFF. For the CDR3, the DNA is TGTGCCAGCAGCCCCCTGGGACAGGGTATGAACACTGAAGCTTTCTTT.

The chain carries TRBV4-2 and TRBJ2-2; a possible D gene is TRBD2 (6 bases). Germline V gene lookup returns CDR1 LGHNA and CDR2 YNFKEQ. With 0 bases removed from V and 0 bases from J, the gap between germline ends came to 14 bases. The CDR3 runs 18 residues. The CDR3 spells CASSQDVGTSANTGELFF. CDR3 DNA sequence: TGTGCCAGCAGCCAAGACGTCGGGACTTCTGCGAACACCGGGGAGCTGTTTTTT.

The rearrangement joins TRBV30 to TRBJ1-4, with D unresolved. The CDR3 sequence is 13 residues long. The V end was cut by 0 bases, the J end by 6 bases, with 8 bases between. Looked up from germline, CDR1 is GTSNPN and CDR2 is SVGIG (reference sequence). In DNA form, the CDR3 reads TGTGCCTGGAGTGTGAGACGTCATGAAAAACTGTTTTTT. It specifies CAWSVRRHEKLFF.

As concerns this clone: The sample carries other DNA sequences with the same CDR3. V gene TRBV30 combines with J gene TRBJ2-3; tentative D call: TRBD2 (6 bases). The germline V gene encodes CDR1 GTSNPN and CDR2 SVGIG (reference sequence). The CDR3 length is 11 residues. With 4 bases removed from V and 4 bases from J, the gap between germline ends came to 6 bases. CDR3 coding DNA: TGTGCCTGGACGGGAGCAGATACGCAGTATTTT. Translation gives CAWTGADTQYF.

This chain uses TRBV7-9 with TRBJ2-7, with TRBD1 matching 9 bases. Germline values: CDR1 SEHNR, CDR2 FQNEAQ (reference sequence). V trimming: 4 bases; J trimming: 0 bases; junction bases outside the gene matches: 4. This CDR3 region has 15 residues. The CDR3 sequence is CASSSGQGSSYEQYF. The CDR3 DNA follows: TGTGCCAGCAGCTCAGGACAGGGGAGCTCCTACGAGCAGTACTTC. The whole variable domain, filled in from reference TRBV7-9 and TRBJ2-7, reads DTGVSQNPRHKITKRGQNVTFRCDPISEHNRLYWYRQTLGQGPEFLTYFQNEAQLEKSRLLSDRFSAERPKGSFSTLEIQRTEQGDSAMYLCASSSGQGSSYEQYFGPGTRLTVT.

On this clone itself: Other DNA sequences in the same sample also yield this CDR3. V usage is TRBV9 and J usage is TRBJ1-5; D is possibly TRBD1 (5 bases). Germline CDR1 and CDR2: SGDLS and YYNGEE. Trimming stripped 0 bases from V and 6 bases from J, with 10 bases between. CDR3 size: 14 residues. CDR3 DNA: TGTGCCAGCAGCGTAGGGCAGGGCGGTCAGCCCCAGCATTTT. Its translation is CASSVGQGGQPQHF.

The gene calls are TRBV5-4 and TRBJ2-5; 8 nucleotides agree with TRBD2. The CDR3 is 16 amino acids. Germline V gene sequence: CDR1 SGHNT, CDR2 YYREEE (reference sequence). V lost 2 bases and J lost 0; bases outside the gene matches: 6. Written as DNA, the CDR3 is TGTGCCAGCAGCTTTGGAGCGGGAGCTTACCAAGAGACCCAGTACTTC. Translating it yields CASSFGAGAYQETQYF.

On this clone: Other DNA sequences in this specimen translate into the identical CDR3. This chain joins TRBV4-1 and TRBJ2-3; D remains ambiguous. This CDR3 is built from 12 residues. Germline V gives CDR1 MGHRA, CDR2 YSYEKL. Trimming took 1 base from V and 6 from J, leaving 5 bases between them. CDR3 region: CASSQVLDTQYF. The CDR3, as DNA: TGCGCCAGCAGCCAAGTTCTGGATACGCAGTATTTT.